These 28 T cell receptor beta chains originate from one sample sequenced in a study of OX40 agonist ivuxolimab in advanced cancers. Sequencing was performed with immunoSEQ multiplex PCR; in TCRdb, only in-frame clones are kept and a portion is missing. The sample has some 60,000 clones, 94% seen once. Material: CD4+ or CD8+ T cells sorted from blood, obtained in a trial of the OX40 agonist ivuxolimab. Source of these receptors: an adult with an advanced solid tumor such as melanoma, head and neck, liver or kidney cancer.

Only one count was recorded for this clone. The rearrangement joins TRBV5-6 to TRBJ2-7, with 13 bases matching TRBD2. Germline-derived CDR1 and CDR2 are SGHDT and YYEEEE. This CDR3 contains 16 residues. With 0 bases clipped from V and 3 bases from J, the junction kept 3 bases outside the gene matches. CDR3 amino acids: CASSLELAGGLYEQYF. The DNA for the CDR3 is TGTGCCAGCAGCTTGGAACTAGCGGGAGGGCTCTACGAGCAGTACTTC.

The J gene is TRBJ1-4, the V gene TRBV13; D is uncertain. V lost 0 bases, J lost 11 bases, and 10 bases lay in between. CDR1 is PRHDT, CDR2 FYEKMQ, per germline (reference sequence). The CDR3 loop spans 13 amino acids. The CDR3 DNA is TGTGCCAGCAGCTTAGGGATCGGGGAGAAACTGTTTTTT. Translating it yields CASSLGIGEKLFF.

This clone came up once. The chain joins TRBV5-6 to TRBJ1-3; D perhaps matches TRBD1 (6 bases). The CDR3 contains 17 residues. Germline V gives CDR1 SGHDT, CDR2 YYEEEE. The V and J ends lost 3 bases and 0 bases respectively, with 16 bases between them. The CDR3 is CASSSLRWTVSGNTIYF. In DNA, the CDR3 is TGTGCCAGCAGCTCTCTTAGGTGGACAGTCTCTGGAAACACCATATATTTT. The full variable domain, in which reference TRBV5-6 and TRBJ1-3 provide the parts outside the CDR3, is DAGVTQSPTHLIKTRGQQVTLRCSPKSGHDTVSWYQQALGQGPQFIFQYYEEEERQRGNFPDRFSGHQFPNYSSELNVNALLLGDSALYLCASSSLRWTVSGNTIYFGEGSWLTVV.

The V gene is TRBV19, the J gene TRBJ2-2; the match to TRBD2 covers 9 bases. The trim removed 10 bases at V and 6 bases at J, leaving 9 bases unmatched. Germline V gene lookup returns CDR1 LNHDA and CDR2 SQIVND (reference sequence). This CDR3 has 14 residues. CDR3 protein: CATTRTSEAGELFF. The CDR3 nucleotides read TGTGCCACCACGAGGACTAGCGAGGCCGGGGAGCTGTTTTTT.

The chain is built from TRBV7-9 and TRBJ2-5, with TRBD2 matching 7 bases. The CDR3 contains 16 residues. CDR1 is SEHNR, CDR2 FQNEAQ, per germline (reference sequence). The V and J ends lost 2 bases and 5 bases, in that order; junction bases with no gene match: 11. CDR3 loop: CASSLRGGRLGETQYF. CDR3 nucleotides: TGTGCCAGCAGCTTACGAGGCGGGAGACTGGGCGAGACCCAGTACTTC.

The J gene is TRBJ1-4, the V gene TRBV9; D remains ambiguous. The length of the CDR3 is 13 residues. Trimming took off 4 bases at V and 8 bases at J, with 12 bases between the two ends. The germline CDR1 and CDR2 sequences are SGDLS and YYNGEE. The CDR3 here is CASSPGLGEKLFF. CDR3 coding DNA: TGTGCCAGCAGCCCGGGCCTGGGGGAAAAACTGTTTTTT.

The chain links TRBV15 to TRBJ2-5, with D perhaps TRBD1 (8 bases). Trimming took off 2 bases at V and 11 bases at J, with 27 bases between the two ends. Per germline, CDR1 LNHNV and CDR2 YYDKDF (reference sequence). The CDR3 loop spans 17 amino acids. In DNA, the CDR3 is TGTGCCACCAGCAGAATCCCGTACCAACAGGGGGAGGGGGAGCAGTACTTC. Translated, it gives CATSRIPYQQGEGEQYF.

The rearrangement joins TRBV9 to TRBJ2-7, with TRBD1 matching 7 bases. Germline V gives CDR1 SGDLS, CDR2 YYNGEE. This CDR3 is built from 12 residues. J lost 3 bases, V lost 7 bases, and 4 bases had no gene match. The CDR3 sequence is CASGQADYEQYF. CDR3 DNA sequence: TGTGCCAGCGGACAGGCCGACTACGAGCAGTACTTC. The full variable domain, rest sourced from reference TRBV9 and TRBJ2-7, is DSGVTQTPKHLITATGQRVTLRCSPRSGDLSVYWYQQSLDQGLQFLIQYYNGEERAKGNILERFSAQQFPDLHSELNLSSLELGDSALYFCASGQADYEQYFGPGTRLTVT.

The gene calls are TRBV5-4 and TRBJ2-1, with TRBD2 matching over 12 bases. V trimming: 4 bases; J trimming: 6 bases; junction bases outside the gene matches: 11. Germline-derived CDR1 and CDR2 are SGHNT and YYREEE (reference sequence). This CDR3 has 17 residues. CDR3 sequence (DNA): TGTGCCAGCAGCACTGACCCTAGCGGGAGGGCCCGCAATGAGCAGTTCTTC. Translation gives CASSTDPSGRARNEQFF.

The V gene is TRBV4-3, the J gene TRBJ2-3, with unresolved D. V shed 0 bases and J shed 0 bases, with 13 bases lying between them. CDR3 size: 17 residues. CDR1 LGHNA and CDR2 YSLEER come from the germline V gene. This CDR3 reads CASSQDHFGLSTDTQYF. The CDR3 coding sequence is TGCGCCAGCAGCCAAGATCACTTCGGGCTTAGCACAGATACGCAGTATTTT.

V usage is TRBV28 and J usage is TRBJ2-2; D is unclear. The CDR3 has 14 amino acids. From germline, CDR1 is MDHEN and CDR2 SYDVKM. V dropped 2 bases and J dropped 1 base, with 5 bases sitting between them. CDR3 loop: CASSLRLNTGELFF. Written as DNA, the CDR3 is TGTGCCAGCAGTTTAAGGCTGAACACCGGGGAGCTGTTTTTT. Full variable domain (rest looked up from reference TRBV28 and TRBJ2-2): DVKVTQSSRYLVKRTGEKVFLECVQDMDHENMFWYRQDPGLGLRLIYFSYDVKMKEKGDIPEGYSVSREKKERFSLILESASTNQTSMYLCASSLRLNTGELFFGEGSRLTVL.

This chain uses TRBV9 with TRBJ2-1, with TRBD2 matching 8 bases. The ends lost 7 bases at V and 1 base at J; junction bases unmatched: 1. The CDR3 consists of 13 residues. CDR1 is SGDLS and CDR2 is YYNGEE in the germline V gene. This CDR3 is CASGGGSYNEQFF. The CDR3 DNA follows: TGTGCCAGCGGCGGGGGGTCCTACAATGAGCAGTTCTTC.

The V gene is TRBV11-2, the J gene TRBJ2-2; 7 bases agree with TRBD1. There are 19 residues in the CDR3. The V and J ends lost 1 base and 1 base, in that order; junction bases with no gene match: 12. Germline V lookup: CDR1 SGHAT, CDR2 FQNNGV. The CDR3 DNA follows: TGTGCCAGCAGCTTAGCCTGGGTAGAGCGGACAGGGAACACCGGGGAGCTGTTTTTT. This sequence encodes CASSLAWVERTGNTGELFF.

This rearrangement joins TRBV5-6 to TRBJ1-2, with D possibly being TRBD1 (5 bases). Trimming cost V 0 bases and J 2 bases, with 11 bases left between them. The germline CDR1 and CDR2 sequences are SGHDT and YYEEEE. This CDR3 contains 15 residues. CDR3 protein: CASSLADSYNYGYTF. CDR3 nucleotides: TGTGCCAGCAGCTTGGCCGACAGCTACAACTATGGCTACACCTTC.

This chain uses TRBV6-5 with TRBJ1-2, with 8 bases lining up with TRBD1. There are 13 residues in the CDR3. J was trimmed by 6 bases and V by 6 bases; bases with no gene match: 6. Per germline, CDR1 MNHEY and CDR2 SVGAGI. DNA of the CDR3: TGTGCCAGCAGACTACAGGGGGTTAATGGCTACACCTTC. This sequence encodes CASRLQGVNGYTF.

The rearrangement joins TRBV28 to TRBJ2-7, with D perhaps matching TRBD2 (5 bases). V shed 3 bases and J shed 6 bases, with 12 bases lying between them. The CDR3 contains 13 residues. Germline V gives CDR1 MDHEN, CDR2 SYDVKM. CDR3 sequence: CASSFPGLGEQYF. Here the CDR3 DNA reads TGTGCCAGCAGTTTCCCAGGACTTGGCGAGCAGTACTTC.

This chain links TRBV19 with TRBJ2-7; D may be TRBD2 (6 bases). Germline V CDR1 and CDR2: LNHDA, SQIVND (reference sequence). Trimming took 11 bases from V and 6 from J, leaving 20 bases between them. The CDR3 is made up of 13 amino acids. The CDR3: CAQGGTDSCEQYF. The CDR3, as DNA: TGTGCCCAAGGCGGGACGGATAGCTGCGAGCAGTACTTC.

The chain joins TRBV9 to TRBJ2-7; either TRBD1 or TRBD2 may fit D (6 bases each). Germline V gene data show CDR1 as SGDLS and CDR2 as YYNGEE. Trimming removed 4 bases from V and 0 bases from J, with 14 bases in between. CDR3 length: 15 amino acids. This CDR3 is CASSPGAGVSYEQYF. The CDR3 nucleotides read TGTGCCAGCAGCCCGGGAGCAGGGGTCTCCTACGAGCAGTACTTC.

The chain recombines TRBV19 with TRBJ1-2; 10 nucleotides agree with TRBD1. The ends lost 5 bases at V and 8 bases at J; junction bases unmatched: 8. Germline CDR1 reads LNHDA; CDR2 reads SQIVND (reference sequence). The CDR3 consists of 14 residues. In DNA form, the CDR3 reads TGTGCCAGTAGTCTAGGGGACAGGGGTGACGGCTACACCTTC. This gives the protein CASSLGDRGDGYTF.

The chain links TRBV25-1 to TRBJ2-3; D gene unclear. This CDR3 contains 13 residues. V lost 0 bases and J 5 bases, leaving 6 bases between the germline ends. Germline V gene sequence: CDR1 MGHDK, CDR2 SYGVNS. The CDR3 sequence: CASSEYKLDTQYF. The CDR3 DNA follows: TGTGCCAGCAGTGAATATAAGCTAGATACGCAGTATTTT.

The chain combines TRBV11-2 with TRBJ2-7, with D maybe TRBD2 (7 bases). Per germline, CDR1 SGHAT and CDR2 FQNNGV. This CDR3 contains 17 residues. V was cut by 5 bases and J by 5 bases, with 25 bases left in between. The chain's CDR3 is CASSPRGGTPMVHEQYF. In DNA form, the CDR3 reads TGTGCCAGCAGCCCTAGGGGGGGAACGCCTATGGTCCACGAGCAGTACTTC.

The chain couples TRBV2 to TRBJ2-1, with unresolved D. In germline, CDR1 is SNHLY, CDR2 FYNNEI. V lost 7 bases to trimming and J lost 7 bases, with 8 bases between them. The CDR3 has 11 residues. The CDR3 region is CASKARNEQFF. DNA of the CDR3: TGTGCCAGCAAGGCCCGGAATGAGCAGTTCTTC.

This chain connects TRBV7-9 to TRBJ2-5, with D uncertain. CDR1 is SEHNR and CDR2 is FQNEAQ in the germline V gene (reference sequence). Trimming cost V 5 bases and J 5 bases, with 15 bases left between them. CDR3 size: 14 residues. In DNA, the CDR3 is TGTGCCAGCAGCCCGCACCAACTCGGCGAGACCCAGTACTTC. Residues: CASSPHQLGETQYF.

Worth noting for this clone: The sample contains more than one DNA sequence encoding this CDR3. V gene TRBV30 combines with J gene TRBJ2-3, with 8 bases that match TRBD1. Per germline, CDR1 GTSNPN and CDR2 SVGIG (reference sequence). The CDR3 consists of 15 residues. The junction had 3 bases not matched to a gene; V was cut back by 0 bases and J by 1 base. CDR3 coding DNA: TGTGCCTGGAGTGTAGGGACAGGAGGCACAGATACGCAGTATTTT. It codes for CAWSVGTGGTDTQYF.

This chain joins TRBV29-1 and TRBJ2-1, with 9 bases aligning to TRBD2. V lost 7 bases to trimming and J lost 6 bases; unmatched junction nucleotides: 4. CDR3 size: 12 residues. Germline loops: CDR1 SQVTM, CDR2 ANQGSEA. The CDR3 DNA reads TGCAGCGGTTTAGCGGGAGTCAATGAGCAGTTCTTC. It codes for CSGLAGVNEQFF.

The J gene is TRBJ2-7, the V gene TRBV19; no clear D gene. Germline V lookup: CDR1 LNHDA, CDR2 SQIVND (reference sequence). V lost 6 bases and J 2 bases, leaving 17 bases between the germline ends. The CDR3 extends over 15 amino acids. Written as DNA, the CDR3 is TGTGCCAGTAGCCCAGCTGATATACTAACCTACGAGCAGTACTTC. Translation gives CASSPADILTYEQYF.

CDR3 residues: CSVGHFYEQYF. CDR3 nucleotides: TGCAGCGTTGGGCATTTCTACGAGCAGTACTTC. The V call is TRBV29-1, the J call TRBJ2-7; D remains ambiguous. The CDR3 totals 11 residues. Trimming removed 4 bases from V and 3 bases from J, with 7 bases in between. Per the germline V gene, CDR1 is SQVTM and CDR2 is ANQGSEA.

This clone was detected once. The CDR3 protein is CASTIRRTGRNTIYF. CDR3 DNA: TGTGCCAGTACGATCAGGAGGACAGGCAGAAACACCATATATTTT. V gene TRBV19 combines with J gene TRBJ1-3; 7 bases are a match to TRBD1. The CDR3 has 15 amino acids. The ends lost 7 bases at V and 5 bases at J; junction bases unmatched: 11. Germline CDR1 is LNHDA and CDR2 is SQIVND (reference sequence).